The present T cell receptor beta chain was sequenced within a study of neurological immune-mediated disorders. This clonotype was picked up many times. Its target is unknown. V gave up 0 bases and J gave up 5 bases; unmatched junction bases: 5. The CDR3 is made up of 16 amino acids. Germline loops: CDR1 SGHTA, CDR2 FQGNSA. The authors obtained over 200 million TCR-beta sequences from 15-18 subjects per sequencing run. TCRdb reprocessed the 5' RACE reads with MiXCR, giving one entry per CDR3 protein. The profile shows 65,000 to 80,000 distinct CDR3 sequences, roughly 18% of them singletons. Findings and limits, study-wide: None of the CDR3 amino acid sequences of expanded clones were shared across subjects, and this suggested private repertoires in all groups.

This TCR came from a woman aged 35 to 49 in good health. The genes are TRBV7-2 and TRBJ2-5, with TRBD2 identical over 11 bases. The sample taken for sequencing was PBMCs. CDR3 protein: CASSLALAGGSETQYF. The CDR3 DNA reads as TGTGCCAGCAGCTTAGCGCTAGCGGGGGGATCGGAGACCCAGTACTTC.